These 30 T cell receptor beta chains came from one sample sequenced in a study of cytomegalovirus exposure and HLA in healthy donors. Primers: 60 Vbeta forward and 13 Jbeta reverse. Data came from immunoSEQ multiplex PCR; TCRdb stores just in-frame clones and leaves some out. The sample records some 150,000 clones, just under 85% being singletons. The material sequenced was PBMCs. Receptors were obtained from a woman in her 40s in good health and CMV-seronegative.

This chain connects TRBV30 to TRBJ2-7; D may be TRBD1 (5 bases). Germline V gene lookup returns CDR1 GTSNPN and CDR2 SVGIG (reference sequence). The CDR3 contains 14 residues. Trimming removed 2 bases from V and 3 bases from J, with 14 bases in between. The chain's CDR3 is CAWSLGSGNYEQYF. CDR3 DNA: TGTGCCTGGAGTCTAGGGTCAGGGAACTACGAGCAGTACTTC.

The table lists this clone with a few counts. This chain connects TRBV9 to TRBJ1-2, with 7 bases fitting TRBD1. Germline V gene sequence: CDR1 SGDLS, CDR2 YYNGEE. The length of the CDR3 is 15 residues. Trimming at V came to 3 bases and at J to 4 bases, leaving 9 bases not matched to a gene. The CDR3 coding sequence is TGTGCCAGCAGCGGGGGAGAGTCAGGGGGCTATGGCTACACCTTC. Its protein product is CASSGGESGGYGYTF.

This chain joins TRBV5-1 and TRBJ2-3; 10 bases are a match to TRBD2. Germline CDR1 SGHRS, CDR2 YFSETQ. Trimming cost V 4 bases and J 4 bases; bases outside gene matches: 6. The length of the CDR3 is 15 residues. The CDR3 protein is CASSTLAGVADTQYF. For the CDR3, the DNA is TGCGCCAGCAGCACCCTAGCGGGAGTGGCAGATACGCAGTATTTT.

The rearrangement links TRBV6-1 to TRBJ2-7, with a weak D call TRBD2 (5 bases). The CDR3 is 13 residues long. The germline V gene encodes CDR1 MNHNS and CDR2 SASEGT. With 6 bases removed from V and 3 bases from J, the gap between germline ends came to 12 bases. The CDR3 region is CASSLRTVYEQYF. The DNA of the CDR3 is TGTGCCAGCAGCCTAAGGACTGTCTACGAGCAGTACTTC.

Remarks on this clone: Distinct nucleotide sequences in the sample also encode this CDR3. The chain links TRBV18 to TRBJ1-1; 7 bases fit TRBD1. Germline V gene data show CDR1 as KGHSH and CDR2 as LQKENI. The CDR3 spans 13 residues. V gave up 6 bases and J gave up 1 base; unmatched junction bases: 2. For the CDR3, the DNA is TGTGCCAGCTCGCGGACAGGGAACACTGAAGCTTTCTTT. The encoded protein is CASSRTGNTEAFF.

This clone was observed a handful of times. V gene TRBV7-2 combines with J gene TRBJ2-4; 7 nucleotides align to TRBD2. CDR1 and CDR2 (germline): SGHTA, FQGNSA. Losses at the gene ends were 1 base for V and 8 bases for J; bases not matched to a gene: 5. The length of the CDR3 is 14 residues. The CDR3 is CASSLVAGDHIQYF. The CDR3 nucleotides are TGTGCCAGCAGCTTAGTTGCGGGAGATCACATTCAGTACTTC. Drawing the rest from reference TRBV7-2 and TRBJ2-4, the complete variable domain is GAGVSQSPSNKVTEKGKDVELRCDPISGHTALYWYRQSLGQGLEFLIYFQGNSAPDKSGLPSDRFSAERTGGSVSTLTIQRTQQEDSAVYLCASSLVAGDHIQYFGAGTRLSVL.

This rearrangement joins TRBV11-2 to TRBJ1-6; weak D call: TRBD1 (6 bases). Per the germline V gene, CDR1 is SGHAT and CDR2 is FQNNGV. Trimming removed 1 base from V and 8 bases from J, with 12 bases in between. The CDR3 has 15 residues. The CDR3 bases are TGTGCCAGCAGCTTAGGTGTTGGGGGCCATTCACCCCTCCACTTT. Amino acids: CASSLGVGGHSPLHF.

The chain employs TRBV5-5 and TRBJ2-7; TRBD1 matches 7 bases. CDR3 size: 14 residues. Looked up from germline, CDR1 is SGHKS and CDR2 is YYEKEE (reference sequence). With 0 bases clipped from V and 3 bases from J, the junction kept 3 bases outside the gene matches. The CDR3 sequence is CASSLAAGGYEQYF. DNA of the CDR3: TGTGCCAGCAGCTTGGCTGCAGGGGGCTACGAGCAGTACTTC.

V is TRBV5-6 and J is TRBJ2-7, with 11 positions matching TRBD2. The trim removed 3 bases at V and 4 bases at J, leaving 3 bases unmatched. There are 14 residues in the CDR3. CDR1 is SGHDT and CDR2 is YYEEEE in the germline V gene. CDR3 residues: CASSSGLADYEQYF. CDR3 bases: TGTGCCAGCAGCTCGGGACTAGCGGATTACGAGCAGTACTTC.

The chain recombines TRBV19 with TRBJ1-1, with D uncertain. Germline V lookup: CDR1 LNHDA, CDR2 SQIVND (reference sequence). The V end was cut by 8 bases, the J end by 3 bases, with 22 bases between. The CDR3 has 16 amino acids. In DNA, the CDR3 is TGTGCCAGTCATCGGCCATGGAGTGCCATGGACACTGAAGCTTTCTTT. Its translation: CASHRPWSAMDTEAFF.

The chain joins TRBV27 to TRBJ2-7, with D unclear. CDR1 and CDR2 (germline): MNHEY, SMNVEV (reference sequence). Trimming stripped 3 bases from V and 7 bases from J, with 16 bases between. The length of the CDR3 is 14 residues. This CDR3 reads CASSFGGAGEEQYF. The CDR3 coding sequence is TGTGCCAGCAGTTTTGGCGGAGCTGGTGAGGAGCAGTACTTC.

J is TRBJ2-5 and V is TRBV7-2; a possible D gene is TRBD1 (6 bases). Between the trimmed V and J ends, which lost 2 bases and 5 bases, there was a span of 18 bases. Germline V CDR1 and CDR2: SGHTA, FQGNSA. CDR3 length: 16 amino acids. The DNA for the CDR3 is TGTGCCAGCAGCTTATCACCTCTGGGGGCCCTGGAGACCCAGTACTTC. As protein: CASSLSPLGALETQYF. Complete variable domain (other parts from reference TRBV7-2 and TRBJ2-5): GAGVSQSPSNKVTEKGKDVELRCDPISGHTALYWYRQSLGQGLEFLIYFQGNSAPDKSGLPSDRFSAERTGGSVSTLTIQRTQQEDSAVYLCASSLSPLGALETQYFGPGTRLLVL.

This clone showed up just a few times. V gene TRBV5-4 combines with J gene TRBJ2-7; D unclear. Germline V lookup: CDR1 SGHNT, CDR2 YYREEE (reference sequence). The CDR3 runs to 14 residues. The V end was cut by 3 bases, the J end by 4 bases, with 14 bases between. In DNA form, the CDR3 reads TGTGCCAGCAGCTCAGAACCTGCCACGTACGAGCAGTACTTC. The encoded protein is CASSSEPATYEQYF.

Remarks on this clone: The same CDR3 also results from other DNA sequences found in this sample. The chain couples TRBV19 to TRBJ1-3; TRBD1 agrees at 9 bases. Germline assignment: CDR1 LNHDA and CDR2 SQIVND (reference sequence). V shed 5 bases, J shed 4 bases, and the junction held 9 bases outside the gene matches. The CDR3 has 16 amino acids. Written as DNA, the CDR3 is TGTGCCAGTAGTTCGCCTGGACAGGGGCTAGGAAACACCATATATTTT. Residues: CASSSPGQGLGNTIYF.

The chain employs TRBV11-1 and TRBJ2-2; a possible D gene is TRBD1 (5 bases). V lost 8 bases and J lost 2, with 21 bases in between. CDR1 is SGHAT and CDR2 is FQDESV in the germline V gene (reference sequence). This CDR3 has 17 residues. The CDR3 reads CASSLGRAQSNTGELFF. As DNA, the CDR3 is TGTGCCAGCTCGTTGGGCAGGGCTCAATCCAACACCGGGGAGCTGTTTTTT.

This rearrangement joins TRBV30 to TRBJ2-3; D remains unclear. The CDR3 totals 13 residues. Germline CDR1 and CDR2: GTSNPN and SVGIG (reference sequence). Trimming shortened V by 4 bases and J by 2 bases, and 10 bases separated the two germline ends. The CDR3 protein is CAWNRVLTDTQYF. The CDR3 bases are TGTGCCTGGAATCGGGTTCTCACAGATACGCAGTATTTT.

The V and J genes are TRBV5-4 and TRBJ2-1, with D possibly matching TRBD2 (6 bases). CDR3 size: 14 residues. Between the trimmed V and J ends, which lost 3 bases and 3 bases, there was a span of 10 bases. Germline V gives CDR1 SGHNT, CDR2 YYREEE (reference sequence). The CDR3, as DNA: TGTGCCAGCAGCTGGGGGGACCTCTACAATGAGCAGTTCTTC. Its translation: CASSWGDLYNEQFF.

The gene calls are TRBV4-3 and TRBJ2-3; TRBD1 aligns across 10 bases. This CDR3 has 19 residues. The V gene's germline CDR1 is LGHNA and CDR2 YSLEER. V was clipped by 0 bases and J by 2 bases; unmatched bases: 11. The CDR3 DNA sequence: TGCGCCAGCAGCCAAGATAAATTGCGGGACAGGGGCCCCACAGATACGCAGTATTTT. Its protein product is CASSQDKLRDRGPTDTQYF.

As DNA, the CDR3 is TGTGCCAGCAGCACGCGGAGGGACAATGAGCAGTTCTTC. Amino acid sequence: CASSTRRDNEQFF. This chain connects TRBV6-5 to TRBJ2-1, with a weak D call TRBD2 (6 bases). Germline CDR1 MNHEY, CDR2 SVGAGI. The CDR3 totals 13 residues. Between the trimmed V and J ends, which lost 6 bases and 5 bases, there was a span of 11 bases.

This clone showed up just a few times. The J gene is TRBJ2-7, the V gene TRBV6-1; TRBD1 matches at 7 bases. V lost 4 bases to trimming and J lost 7 bases; unmatched junction nucleotides: 16. The CDR3 covers 16 residues. From germline, CDR1 is MNHNS and CDR2 SASEGT. DNA of the CDR3: TGTGCCAGCAGTGGACAGGGTGGATTATGGAGTGAAGAGCAGTACTTC. Translation: CASSGQGGLWSEEQYF.

The gene calls are TRBV7-9 and TRBJ1-1; 9 bases match TRBD1. The V gene's germline CDR1 is SEHNR and CDR2 FQNEAQ (reference sequence). Trimming took 5 bases from V and 3 from J; bases not matched to a gene: 4. There are 14 residues in the CDR3. In DNA, the CDR3 is TGTGCCAGCAGCCCGACAGGGGGGGACACTGAAGCTTTCTTT. Translation: CASSPTGGDTEAFF.

The chain carries TRBV4-2 and TRBJ1-2; 7 nucleotides agree with TRBD1. Trimming at V came to 3 bases and at J to 3 bases, leaving 4 bases not matched to a gene. Germline lookup yields CDR1 LGHNA and CDR2 YNFKEQ. CDR3 length: 14 residues. CDR3 in amino acids: CASSQTGSYYGYTF. In DNA, the CDR3 is TGTGCCAGCAGCCAGACAGGGAGCTACTATGGCTACACCTTC.

This chain links TRBV5-1 with TRBJ1-4, with TRBD1 matching over 9 bases. The CDR3 loop spans 16 amino acids. Germline V gene data show CDR1 as SGHRS and CDR2 as YFSETQ. V gave up 5 bases and J gave up 6 bases; unmatched junction bases: 11. CDR3 sequence reads: CASSLQVTGGDEKLFF. The CDR3 bases are TGCGCCAGCAGTCTGCAAGTGACAGGGGGTGATGAAAAACTGTTTTTT.

This chain uses TRBV15 with TRBJ2-3; possible D gene TRBD1, 6 bases. Germline-derived CDR1 and CDR2 are LNHNV and YYDKDF (reference sequence). Trimming cost V 5 bases and J 1 base, with 10 bases left between them. The CDR3 spans 14 residues. This chain's CDR3 is CATSRNRGTDTQYF. In DNA form, the CDR3 reads TGTGCCACCAGCCGAAACAGGGGCACAGATACGCAGTATTTT.

The chain has TRBV6-6 and TRBJ2-5, with a weak D call TRBD2 (7 bases). CDR3 length: 15 amino acids. V was cut by 4 bases and J by 5 bases, with 17 bases left in between. The germline CDR1 and CDR2 sequences are MNHNY and SVGAGI (reference sequence). Here the CDR3 reads CASSSHTGGRETQYF. The CDR3, as DNA: TGTGCCAGCAGTTCCCACACGGGGGGCAGGGAGACCCAGTACTTC.

This clone was seen a few times. The V and J genes are TRBV6-4 and TRBJ1-2, with 7 nucleotides matching TRBD1. V shed 0 bases, J shed 4 bases, and the junction held 17 bases outside the gene matches. Germline V gene data show CDR1 as MRHNA and CDR2 as SNTAGT. This CDR3 spans 19 amino acids. The CDR3 coding sequence is TGTGCCAGCAGTGACTCGAGGGAACTCAGGGGGAATAGAGGCTATGGCTACACCTTC. Translation gives CASSDSRELRGNRGYGYTF.

This chain joins TRBV7-2 and TRBJ2-2, with D possibly TRBD1 on 5 matching bases. The germline V and J ends were trimmed by 5 bases and 0 bases, with 10 bases remaining between them. The CDR3 length is 15 residues. Germline V gene lookup returns CDR1 SGHTA and CDR2 FQGNSA. Written as DNA, the CDR3 is TGTGCCAGCAGCCCGATGACAGCGAACACCGGGGAGCTGTTTTTT. It encodes CASSPMTANTGELFF.

The V call is TRBV7-3, the J call TRBJ1-3, with 8 bases identical to TRBD1. The junction had 13 bases not matched to a gene; V was cut back by 8 bases and J by 1 base. In germline, CDR1 is SGHTA, CDR2 FQGTGA. The length of the CDR3 is 17 residues. CDR3 residues: CASRHNIQGASGNTIYF. As DNA, the CDR3 is TGTGCCAGCCGCCACAACATTCAGGGGGCATCTGGAAACACCATATATTTT.

The chain joins TRBV19 to TRBJ2-7, with 14 bases that match TRBD2. Germline-derived CDR1 and CDR2 are LNHDA and SQIVND (reference sequence). CDR3 length: 14 residues. The V gene end was trimmed by 10 bases and the J gene end by 7 bases; junction bases not matched to a gene: 9. CDR3 in DNA: TGTGCCACCTCGGGACTAGCGGGAGTGGGAGAGCAGTACTTC. It encodes CATSGLAGVGEQYF.

Here the CDR3 DNA reads TGTGCCAGCAGACTCACAGGGAGAGGCAATCAGCCCCAGCATTTT. Protein: CASRLTGRGNQPQHF. The chain is built from TRBV6-6 and TRBJ1-5; TRBD1 might be the D (6 bases). The CDR3 runs 15 residues. The germline V gene encodes CDR1 MNHNY and CDR2 SVGAGI (reference sequence). V shed 6 bases and J shed 2 bases, with 14 bases lying between them.